This TCR beta chain appears in the sequencing data of a study of shared clonotypes between healthy human individuals. On the study more broadly: Each donor contributed plates that comprised three CD4 naive, three CD4 memory, two CD8 naive and one CD8 memory.

Only Caucasian adults living in Nashville, Tennessee served as donors. CDR3 length equals 15 residues. V was shortened by 0 bases and J by 4 bases, with 11 bases between the two germline ends. CDR1 SGHRS and CDR2 YFSETQ come from the germline V gene. For every subset, genomic DNA was evenly distributed across several immunoSEQ plates. Some clones are missing from TCRdb's copy, which holds only in-frame ones; the method was immunoSEQ multiplex PCR. The top ten hold under 2% of the sample, which has approximately 740,000 clones, around 72% seen once. The chain couples TRBV5-1 to TRBJ1-3; a possible D gene is TRBD1 (5 bases). Sequenced: memory CD4+ T cells sorted from blood. Described subset: CD45RA-negative fraction. The origin of this receptor is a woman aged 30 to 39 in good health. The CDR3 coding sequence is TGCGCCAGCAGCTTGGGACAGCAAGTGGGAAACACCATATATTTT. As protein: CASSLGQQVGNTIYF.